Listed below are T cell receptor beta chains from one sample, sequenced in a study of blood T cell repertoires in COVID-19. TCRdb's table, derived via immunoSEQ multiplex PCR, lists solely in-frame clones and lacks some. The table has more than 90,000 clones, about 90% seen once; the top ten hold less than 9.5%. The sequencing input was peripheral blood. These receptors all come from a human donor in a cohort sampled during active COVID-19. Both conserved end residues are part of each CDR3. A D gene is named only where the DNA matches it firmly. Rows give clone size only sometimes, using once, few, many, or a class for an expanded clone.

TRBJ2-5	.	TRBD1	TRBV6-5	TGTGCCAGCAGTTTCCGGGACAGCCAAGAGACCCAGTACTTC	CASSFRDSQETQYF
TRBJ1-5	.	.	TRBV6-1	TGTGCCAGCAGTGAACAGGGGAACCAGCCCCAGCATTTT	CASSEQGNQPQHF
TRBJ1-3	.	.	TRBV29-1	TGCAGCGTTGATGACGGGGGAGACACCATATATTTT	CSVDDGGDTIYF
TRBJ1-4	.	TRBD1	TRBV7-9	TGTGCCAGCAGCTTCGACAGGGCTGAAAAACTGTTTTTT	CASSFDRAEKLFF
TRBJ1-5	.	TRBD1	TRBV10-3	TGTGCCATCAGTGAGGCCGGGACAGGGGACAATCAGCCCCAGCATTTT	CAISEAGTGDNQPQHF
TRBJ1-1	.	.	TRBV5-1	TGCGCCAGCAGCTTCCGGACAGAGGGGGGGAGGACTGAAGCTTTCTTT	CASSFRTEGGRTEAFF
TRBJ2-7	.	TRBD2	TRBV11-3	TGTGCCACCTCCGGCGGGGGGGAGAGCTCCTACGAGCAGTACTTC	CATSGGGESSYEQYF
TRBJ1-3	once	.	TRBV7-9	TGTGCCAGCAGCTTAGCGTCGGTTAGCTCTGGAAACACCATATATTTT	CASSLASVSSGNTIYF
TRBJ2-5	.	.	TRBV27	TGTGCCAGCAGTTTGAGGCTCCAAGAGACCCAGTACTTC	CASSLRLQETQYF
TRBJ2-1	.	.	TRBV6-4	TGTGCCAGCAGCCCAGTTGCGGGCTACAATGAGCAGTTCTTC	CASSPVAGYNEQFF
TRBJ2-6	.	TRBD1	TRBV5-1	TGCGCCAGCAGCTTGGAGGGGGCGCCCGGGGCCAACGTCCTGACTTTC	CASSLEGAPGANVLTF
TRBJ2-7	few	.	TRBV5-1	TGCGCCAGCAGCACGCAGGGTGTCCCCTACGAGCAGTACTTC	CASSTQGVPYEQYF
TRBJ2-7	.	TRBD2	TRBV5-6	TGTGCCAGCAGCTCCAGCGGGACCTCCTACGAGCAGTACTTC	CASSSSGTSYEQYF
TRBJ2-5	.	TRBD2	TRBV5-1	TGCGCCAGCAGCTGGCTCAGCGTATCGGGGGGGAAACAAGAGACCCAGTACTTC	CASSWLSVSGGKQETQYF
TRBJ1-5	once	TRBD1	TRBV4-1	TGCGCCAGCAGCCTAGGGACAGCGTCTAGCAATCAGCCCCAGCATTTT	CASSLGTASSNQPQHF
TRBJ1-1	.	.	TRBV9	TGTGCCAGCAGCGTAGTCTGGGGCTCTGAAGCTTTCTTT	CASSVVWGSEAFF
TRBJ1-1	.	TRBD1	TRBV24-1	TGTGCCATCCCTTTGACGGACAGGGAATACACTGAAGCTTTCTTT	CAIPLTDREYTEAFF
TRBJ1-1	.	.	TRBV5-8	TGTGCCAGCAGCTCCGACGGGGGAAGGGCTGAAGCTTTCTTT	CASSSDGGRAEAFF
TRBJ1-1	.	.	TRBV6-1	TGTGCCAGCAGTGAAGCAGGGGGAACTGAAGCTTTCTTT	CASSEAGGTEAFF